Below are 20 T cell receptor beta chains sequenced from a single sample in a study of T cells in Graves' hyperthyroidism and ophthalmopathy. The CDR3 regions of TCR beta were amplified from RNA transcripts. The HTBI primer set drove a first-round RT-PCR of the TCR CDR3. Each CDR3 protein gets one entry after TCRdb re-called the multiplex PCR reads with MiXCR. The sample consists of hundreds of thousands of distinct CDR3 sequences, more than 13% of them appearing once. The sequencing sample was made of blood. These receptors came from a man aged 50 to 60 with Graves' ophthalmopathy.

J is TRBJ1-4 and V is TRBV5-4; TRBD1 agrees at 7 bases. The V and J ends lost 0 bases and 5 bases, in that order; junction bases with no gene match: 1. The CDR3 covers 14 residues. Germline V gives CDR1 SGHNT, CDR2 YYREEE (reference sequence). CDR3 bases: TGTGCCAGCAGCTTGGGGGACAGAAATGAAAAACTGTTTTTT. It encodes CASSLGDRNEKLFF.

This clonotype was seen at least ten times. This rearrangement joins TRBV24-1 to TRBJ2-1; TRBD1 aligns across 10 bases. CDR3 length: 16 amino acids. CDR1 and CDR2 from the germline V gene are KGHDR and SFDVKD. Trimming took 4 bases from V and 5 from J; bases not matched to a gene: 7. The CDR3 reads CATSETGTGDDNEQFF. In nucleotides, the CDR3 is TGTGCCACCAGTGAAACCGGGACAGGGGATGACAATGAGCAGTTCTTC.

This clonotype occurred many times. The V gene is TRBV12-3 or TRBV12-4, the J gene TRBJ2-1; 13 nucleotides match TRBD2. This CDR3 has 15 residues. Losses at the gene ends were 6 bases for V and 5 bases for J; bases not matched to a gene: 4. CDR3 in amino acids: CASSMTSGRNNEQFF. The CDR3 bases are TGTGCCAGCAGCATGACTAGCGGGAGGAACAATGAGCAGTTCTTC.

This clonotype was seen ten or more times. This chain connects TRBV20-1 to TRBJ2-3, with unresolved D. Germline CDR1 DFQATT, CDR2 SNEGSKA (reference sequence). CDR3 length equals 12 residues. Trimming removed 0 bases from V and 4 bases from J, with 5 bases in between. For the CDR3, the DNA is TGCAGTGCTAGAGAATTCCCAGATACGCAGTATTTT. As protein: CSAREFPDTQYF.

In its sample, this clonotype was seen many times. V gene TRBV5-1 combines with J gene TRBJ2-1; the D gene is possibly TRBD1 (6 bases). V gave up 4 bases and J gave up 8 bases, with 16 bases separating them. The CDR3 totals 14 residues. Germline CDR1 is SGHRS and CDR2 is YFSETQ. This CDR3 is CASSRDKRVDEQFF. The DNA of the CDR3 is TGCGCCAGCAGCCGGGACAAGCGAGTCGATGAGCAGTTCTTC.

This clonotype was seen at least ten times. The chain links TRBV28 to TRBJ2-7; 9 nucleotides line up with TRBD1. Unmatched junction bases numbered 8, after V lost 5 bases and J lost 6 bases. The length of the CDR3 is 14 residues. Germline V gene sequence: CDR1 MDHEN, CDR2 SYDVKM. The CDR3 sequence: CASSPTGGIGEQYF. CDR3 nucleotide sequence: TGTGCCAGCAGTCCCACAGGGGGCATAGGCGAGCAGTACTTC.

This clonotype was picked up many times. The chain joins TRBV5-1 to TRBJ2-1, with 9 bases identical to TRBD1. The CDR3 totals 15 residues. The germline gives CDR1 SGHRS, CDR2 YFSETQ. Trimming took 0 bases from V and 4 from J; bases not matched to a gene: 2. CDR3 nucleotides: TGCGCCAGCAGCTTGGAGACAGGGGGGTACAATGAGCAGTTCTTC. Its protein product is CASSLETGGYNEQFF. The variable domain in full, completed from reference TRBV5-1 and TRBJ2-1, reads KAGVTQTPRYLIKTRGQQVTLSCSPISGHRSVSWYQQTPGQGLQFLFEYFSETQRNKGNFPGRFSGRQFSNSRSEMNVSTLELGDSALYLCASSLETGGYNEQFFGPGTRLTVL.

This clonotype appeared a few times. This rearrangement joins TRBV24-1 to TRBJ2-7; 9 bases match TRBD2. CDR3 length: 16 amino acids. Germline CDR1 is KGHDR and CDR2 is SFDVKD. V shed 2 bases, J shed 0 bases, and the junction held 4 bases outside the gene matches. The CDR3 DNA follows: TGTGCCACCAGTGATTCTTGGACTAGCGCCTCCTACGAGCAGTACTTC. Translation gives CATSDSWTSASYEQYF.

This clonotype was seen more than once but under ten times. V usage is TRBV29-1 and J usage is TRBJ1-3; D is ambiguous. CDR3 length: 12 amino acids. Germline values: CDR1 SQVTM, CDR2 ANQGSEA. V was trimmed by 6 bases and J by 2 bases, leaving 8 bases between them. CDR3 in DNA: TGCAGCGTAGGGTTAACTGGAAACACCATATATTTT. Its translation is CSVGLTGNTIYF.

The rearrangement joins TRBV4-2 to TRBJ2-3; tentative D call: TRBD1 (5 bases). Germline CDR1 is LGHNA and CDR2 is YNFKEQ. V was pared by 1 base and J by 1 base, with 12 bases between. This CDR3 spans 16 amino acids. The DNA of the CDR3 is TGTGCCAGCAGCCAAGCTAGGGGATACGGCACAGATACGCAGTATTTT. Translation: CASSQARGYGTDTQYF.

The chain has TRBV19 and TRBJ1-5, with D unclear. The CDR3 is made up of 17 amino acids. V gave up 8 bases and J gave up 3 bases, with 23 bases separating them. The V gene's germline CDR1 is LNHDA and CDR2 SQIVND (reference sequence). CDR3 sequence reads: CASDAGPRLGFNQPQHF. The CDR3 DNA reads as TGTGCCAGTGATGCAGGCCCGCGCCTTGGGTTCAATCAGCCCCAGCATTTT.

This clonotype has ten or more counts. The rearrangement links TRBV6-2 or TRBV6-3 to TRBJ2-1; 7 bases match TRBD2. The CDR3 loop spans 16 amino acids. V was pared by 6 bases and J by 6 bases, with 14 bases of the junction left unmatched. Germline loops: CDR1 MNHEY, CDR2 SVGEGT. The CDR3 nucleotides are TGTGCCAGCAGCCAAGGACTAGTTTACTCGTCCAATGAGCAGTTCTTC. This gives the protein CASSQGLVYSSNEQFF.

The sample holds many counts of this clonotype. The chain couples TRBV20-1 to TRBJ2-7; D is perhaps TRBD2 (6 bases). The CDR3 has 14 residues. Germline V gene lookup returns CDR1 DFQATT and CDR2 SNEGSKA (reference sequence). V was pared by 4 bases and J by 7 bases, with 20 bases between. CDR3 nucleotide sequence: TGCAGTGCTATGTCTCGCCAACGCCGGGGGGAGCAGTACTTC. It translates to CSAMSRQRRGEQYF.

The chain combines TRBV28 with TRBJ2-7; D is unresolved. The V end lost 5 bases, the J end lost 2 bases, and 19 bases lay between the germline ends. The CDR3 is 16 residues long. Germline V gene data show CDR1 as MDHEN and CDR2 as SYDVKM. For the CDR3, the DNA is TGTGCCAGCAGTACTTCATCCCCTAGACGGACCTACGAGCAGTACTTC. Protein: CASSTSSPRRTYEQYF.

V usage is TRBV12-5 and J usage is TRBJ1-1, with D unresolved. The CDR3 spans 11 residues. Per the germline V gene, CDR1 is LGHNT and CDR2 is FRNRAP. The V end was cut by 6 bases, the J end by 8 bases, with 10 bases between. CDR3 sequence: CASGRLMEAFF. In DNA, the CDR3 is TGTGCTAGTGGGCGCCTCATGGAAGCTTTCTTT.

The table lists this clonotype with many counts. The V gene is TRBV6-6, the J gene TRBJ2-1; D may be TRBD2 (6 bases). The germline gives CDR1 MNHNY, CDR2 SVGAGI (reference sequence). The CDR3 has 15 amino acids. V was clipped by 0 bases and J by 3 bases, with 9 bases between them. CDR3 loop: CASSYSWEDYNEQFF. The CDR3 DNA reads TGTGCCAGCAGTTACTCGTGGGAGGACTACAATGAGCAGTTCTTC.

This clonotype appeared many times. The genes are TRBV12-3 or TRBV12-4 and TRBJ2-5; tentative D call: TRBD2 (6 bases). The CDR3 runs to 13 residues. The V and J ends lost 8 bases and 5 bases respectively, with 15 bases between them. The CDR3 protein is CASGPWGVETQYF. DNA for the CDR3: TGTGCCAGCGGTCCATGGGGGGTTGAGACCCAGTACTTC.

In its sample, this clonotype was seen many times. The chain has TRBV6-1 and TRBJ2-3; 12 nucleotides agree with TRBD2. Germline V gene lookup returns CDR1 MNHNS and CDR2 SASEGT. V was pared by 5 bases and J by 2 bases, with 5 bases of the junction left unmatched. CDR3 length: 16 residues. This CDR3 is CASSPTSGGFTDTQYF. The CDR3 nucleotides read TGTGCCAGCAGTCCGACTAGCGGGGGCTTCACAGATACGCAGTATTTT.

This clonotype occurred many times. V and J are TRBV5-1 and TRBJ2-5, with 9 bases lining up with TRBD1. The V segment lost 4 bases and the J segment 5 bases; nucleotides outside the gene matches: 12. CDR3 length equals 16 residues. Looked up from germline, CDR1 is SGHRS and CDR2 is YFSETQ. The CDR3, as DNA: TGCGCCAGCAGCCCCGGGACAGGGTCGTTGGCGGAGACCCAGTACTTC. Protein sequence: CASSPGTGSLAETQYF.

This clonotype was seen repeatedly, ten times or more. CDR3: CASSQTGTSGNTIYF. DNA of the CDR3: TGTGCCAGCAGCCAAACAGGGACCTCTGGAAACACCATATATTTT. V usage is TRBV3-1 and J usage is TRBJ1-3; weak D call: TRBD1 (6 bases). The CDR3 length is 15 residues. Deletions cut 2 bases from V and 0 bases from J, with 8 bases between. The germline V gene encodes CDR1 LGHDT and CDR2 YNNKEL (reference sequence).